These T cell receptor beta chains were read from a single sample in a study of T cell changes during pregnancy in multiple sclerosis. This table comes from immunoSEQ multiplex PCR, and its TCRdb copy is limited to in-frame clones, with some not included. In the table there are about 36,000 clones, 70% to 90% of which are singletons. The sequences come from CD4+ T cells from peripheral blood mononuclear cells, collected in the first trimester of pregnancy. The receptors derive from a female donor with multiple sclerosis, enrolled in a pregnancy study. CDR3s include the opening cysteine and the closing phenylalanine or tryptophan. Fields, in order: clone size, D gene, J gene, V gene, CDR3 DNA, CDR3 protein. The D gene is left open where the match is weak. Clone size appears in some rows only: once, few, many, or a class for an expanded clone.

size: -; D: -; J: TRBJ1-2; V: TRBV5-4; DNA: TGTGCCAGCAGCTTGACGGTCAACTATGGCTACACCTTC; CDR3: CASSLTVNYGYTF
size: once; D: TRBD1; J: TRBJ2-1; V: TRBV7-3; DNA: TGTGCCAGCAGCCTGGGACAGGACAATGAGCAGTTCTTC; CDR3: CASSLGQDNEQFF
size: -; D: TRBD2; J: TRBJ2-3; V: TRBV27; DNA: TGTGCCAGCAGGGGGCGGGAGGGCCATACGCAGTATTTT; CDR3: CASRGREGHTQYF
size: -; D: TRBD1; J: TRBJ1-5; V: TRBV7-8; DNA: TGTGCCAGCACCGAGCAGGGGGTAATCGACAATCAGCCCCAGCATTTT; CDR3: CASTEQGVIDNQPQHF
size: -; D: TRBD1; J: TRBJ1-3; V: TRBV18; DNA: TGTGCCAGCTCACCAGCGGACAGGGGGCTTTCCGGAAACACCATATATTTT; CDR3: CASSPADRGLSGNTIYF
size: -; D: TRBD1; J: TRBJ2-1; V: TRBV27; DNA: TGTGCCAGCGGGGAAGGGACAGGGGGCTACAATGAGCAGTTCTTC; CDR3: CASGEGTGGYNEQFF
size: once; D: -; J: TRBJ2-7; V: TRBV5-4; DNA: TGTGCCAGCAGCTTGGTGGGCCCCTACGAGCAGTACTTC; CDR3: CASSLVGPYEQYF
size: -; D: TRBD2; J: TRBJ2-2; V: TRBV5-1; DNA: TGCGCCAGCAGCTTGTTAGCGGGCAGAGTAAGCGGGGAGCTGTTTTTT; CDR3: CASSLLAGRVSGELFF
size: -; D: TRBD2; J: TRBJ2-7; V: TRBV7-2; DNA: TGTGCCAGCAGCCCTGTGGGTAGCGGGGGGTTTAGTCACTTC; CDR3: CASSPVGSGGFSHF
size: -; D: TRBD2; J: TRBJ2-4; V: TRBV11-2; DNA: TGTGCCAGCAGCTTCGGCGGGAGAACGGTGAACATTCAGTACTTC; CDR3: CASSFGGRTVNIQYF
size: few; D: -; J: TRBJ1-2; V: TRBV7-8; DNA: TGTGCCAGCAGCTTAGCATACAGCCCCTGGGGCTACACCTTC; CDR3: CASSLAYSPWGYTF
size: -; D: -; J: TRBJ1-6; V: TRBV7-8; DNA: TGTGCCAGCAGCTCGGAGGCGCGGAATTCACCCCTCCACTTT; CDR3: CASSSEARNSPLHF
size: once; D: TRBD1; J: TRBJ1-3; V: TRBV5-6; DNA: TGTGCCAGCAGCTTAGAGGGACAGGGAAGTGGAAACACCATATATTTT; CDR3: CASSLEGQGSGNTIYF
size: -; D: TRBD2; J: TRBJ2-3; V: TRBV7-7; DNA: TGTGCCAGCAGCCCCCTAGCGGGGTACACAGATACGCAGTATTTT; CDR3: CASSPLAGYTDTQYF
size: -; D: TRBD1; J: TRBJ2-2; V: TRBV5-4; DNA: TGTGCCAGCAGCCGAAGGGACAGCAACACCGGGGAGCTGTTTTTT; CDR3: CASSRRDSNTGELFF
size: -; D: -; J: TRBJ1-2; V: TRBV18; DNA: TGTGCCAGCTCACCACCCGTGGGGAGGAACTATGGCTACACCTTC; CDR3: CASSPPVGRNYGYTF
size: -; D: TRBD1; J: TRBJ2-5; V: TRBV7-8; DNA: TGTGCCAGCAGCTTTACGAGGGGGCGCGGGGAGACCCAGTACTTC; CDR3: CASSFTRGRGETQYF
size: -; D: TRBD1; J: TRBJ2-5; V: TRBV5-4; DNA: TGTGCCAGCTCACAGGGGGCCCGAGAGACCCAGTACTTC; CDR3: CASSQGARETQYF
size: -; D: TRBD1; J: TRBJ1-2; V: TRBV11-2; DNA: TGTGCCAGCAGCTTAGGAACAGGGGCCACCTTC; CDR3: CASSLGTGATF
size: -; D: TRBD1; J: TRBJ1-5; V: TRBV7-6; DNA: TGTGCCAGCAGCTTAGGGACAGGGTCCAATCAGCCCCAGCATTTT; CDR3: CASSLGTGSNQPQHF
size: -; D: -; J: TRBJ2-3; V: TRBV27; DNA: TGTGCCAGCAGTTTATCTGCGGGATGGACAGATACGCAGTATTTT; CDR3: CASSLSAGWTDTQYF
size: medium-sized; D: TRBD1; J: TRBJ2-3; V: TRBV27; DNA: TGTGCCAGCGGTGACAGGGAAAGAACAGATACGCAGTATTTT; CDR3: CASGDRERTDTQYF
size: -; D: -; J: TRBJ1-1; V: TRBV15; DNA: TGTGCCACTGGGACACGACGCCCAATGCCTGGGGCGGTCACTGAAGCTTTCTTT; CDR3: CATGTRRPMPGAVTEAFF
size: -; D: -; J: TRBJ1-4; V: TRBV7-8; DNA: TGTGCCAGCAGCTTCGGGAGGGGTAATGAAAAACTGTTTTTT; CDR3: CASSFGRGNEKLFF
size: -; D: -; J: TRBJ2-2; V: TRBV2; DNA: TGTGCCAGCAGTGAAAGGGGCAGGGAAGGCACCGGGGAGCTGTTTTTT; CDR3: CASSERGREGTGELFF
size: -; D: TRBD1; J: TRBJ2-7; V: TRBV5-4; DNA: TGTGCCAGCAGCGTATACAGGGGACGCGAGCAGTACTTC; CDR3: CASSVYRGREQYF
size: few; D: -; J: TRBJ1-1; V: TRBV13; DNA: TGTGCCAGCAGCTTAGGAGGCAGGGGGAACACTGAAGCTTTCTTT; CDR3: CASSLGGRGNTEAFF
size: -; D: -; J: TRBJ1-2; V: TRBV19; DNA: TGTGCCAGTATCGGCAGGAACTATGGCTACACCTTC; CDR3: CASIGRNYGYTF
size: -; D: -; J: TRBJ2-1; V: TRBV5-1; DNA: TGCGCCAGCAGCTTGCGGCCGGGGACCTACAATGAGCAGTTCTTC; CDR3: CASSLRPGTYNEQFF
size: once; D: TRBD2; J: TRBJ2-7; V: TRBV18; DNA: TGTGCCAGCTCAGCGGCCGGGACGGGGGGCGAGCAGTACTTC; CDR3: CASSAAGTGGEQYF
size: -; D: TRBD1; J: TRBJ2-1; V: TRBV19; DNA: TGTGCCAGTAGTGGGGCAACCGGGACAGGGTCCAATGAGCAGTTCTTC; CDR3: CASSGATGTGSNEQFF
size: -; D: -; J: TRBJ2-5; V: TRBV6-5; DNA: TGTGCCAGCAGTTACTCGGAGGGCTCGGAGACCCAGTACTTC; CDR3: CASSYSEGSETQYF